Included here is one TCR beta chain sequence, with context. Antigen unknown. These data come from a study of T cell responses to AZD1222 COVID-19 vaccine. Overall study findings and caveats: CD4 TCRs covered the whole spike, strongest at regions 160-218 and 743-854. Compared with day 0, the breadth and depth of the Spike-specific TCR repertoire rose significantly after two doses of AZD1222.

Assay used: immunoSEQ multiplex PCR; TCRdb lists only in-frame clones, some missing. The repertoire holds about 130,000 clones, with 90% as singletons. J was trimmed by 4 bases and V by 11 bases; bases with no gene match: 5. The length of the CDR3 is 12 residues. Germline V CDR1 and CDR2: MNHEY, SVGAGI. The source of this sequence is an adult in good health. Sample: peripheral blood, taken on day 0 of AZD1222 vaccination. This chain connects TRBV6-5 to TRBJ1-5; TRBD1 matches at 7 bases. In nucleotides, the CDR3 is TGTGCCGGCCAGGGGGGGAATCAGCCCCAGCATTTT. Protein product: CAGQGGNQPQHF.